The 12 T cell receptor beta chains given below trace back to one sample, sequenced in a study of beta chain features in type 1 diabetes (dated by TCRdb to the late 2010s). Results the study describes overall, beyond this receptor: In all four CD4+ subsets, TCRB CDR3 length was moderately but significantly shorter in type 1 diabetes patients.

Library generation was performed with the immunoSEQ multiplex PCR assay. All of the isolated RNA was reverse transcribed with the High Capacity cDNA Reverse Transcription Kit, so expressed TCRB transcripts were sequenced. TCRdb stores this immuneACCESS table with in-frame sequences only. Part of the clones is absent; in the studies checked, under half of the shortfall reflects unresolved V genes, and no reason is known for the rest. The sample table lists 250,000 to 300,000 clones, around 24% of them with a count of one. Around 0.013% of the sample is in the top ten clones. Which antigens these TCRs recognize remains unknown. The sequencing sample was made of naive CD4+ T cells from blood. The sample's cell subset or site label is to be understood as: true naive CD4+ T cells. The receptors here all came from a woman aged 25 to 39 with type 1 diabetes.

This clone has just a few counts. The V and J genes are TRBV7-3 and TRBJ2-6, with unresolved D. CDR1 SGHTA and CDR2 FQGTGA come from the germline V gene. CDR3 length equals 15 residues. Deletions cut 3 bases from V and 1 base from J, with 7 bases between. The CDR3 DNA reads TGTGCCAGCAGCTTTCAAGCATCTGGGGCCAACGTCCTGACTTTC. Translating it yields CASSFQASGANVLTF.

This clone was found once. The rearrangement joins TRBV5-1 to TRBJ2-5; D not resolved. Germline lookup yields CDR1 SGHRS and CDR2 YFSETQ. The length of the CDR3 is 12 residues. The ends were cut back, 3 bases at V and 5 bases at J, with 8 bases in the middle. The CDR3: CASSSSLETQYF. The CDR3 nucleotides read TGCGCCAGCAGCTCTAGTCTGGAGACCCAGTACTTC. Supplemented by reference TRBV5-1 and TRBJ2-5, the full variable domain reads KAGVTQTPRYLIKTRGQQVTLSCSPISGHRSVSWYQQTPGQGLQFLFEYFSETQRNKGNFPGRFSGRQFSNSRSEMNVSTLELGDSALYLCASSSSLETQYFGPGTRLLVL.

For the CDR3, the DNA is TGTGCCAGCAGCCAAAGAGGACTAGGCGCTGATACGCAGTATTTT. It translates to CASSQRGLGADTQYF. The rearrangement links TRBV14 to TRBJ2-3; 7 positions match TRBD2. V shed 2 bases, J shed 6 bases, and the junction held 8 bases outside the gene matches. This CDR3 has 15 amino acids. Per the germline V gene, CDR1 is SGHDN and CDR2 is FVKESK.

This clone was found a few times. CDR3 sequence: CASSFIAGGTGELFF. As DNA, the CDR3 is TGTGCCAGCAGCTTTATAGCGGGAGGCACCGGGGAGCTGTTTTTT. The chain carries TRBV7-3 and TRBJ2-2; 10 nucleotides agree with TRBD2. Germline CDR1 reads SGHTA; CDR2 reads FQGTGA. This CDR3 contains 15 residues. Trimming at V came to 3 bases and at J to 4 bases, leaving 2 bases not matched to a gene.

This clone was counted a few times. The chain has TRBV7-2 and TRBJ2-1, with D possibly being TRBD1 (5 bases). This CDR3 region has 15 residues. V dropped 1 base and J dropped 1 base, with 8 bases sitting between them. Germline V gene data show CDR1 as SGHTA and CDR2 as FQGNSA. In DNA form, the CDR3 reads TGTGCCAGCAGCTTAGAGGGGAATTCCTACAATGAGCAGTTCTTC. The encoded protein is CASSLEGNSYNEQFF. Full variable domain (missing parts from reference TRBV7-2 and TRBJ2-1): GAGVSQSPSNKVTEKGKDVELRCDPISGHTALYWYRQSLGQGLEFLIYFQGNSAPDKSGLPSDRFSAERTGGSVSTLTIQRTQQEDSAVYLCASSLEGNSYNEQFFGPGTRLTVL.

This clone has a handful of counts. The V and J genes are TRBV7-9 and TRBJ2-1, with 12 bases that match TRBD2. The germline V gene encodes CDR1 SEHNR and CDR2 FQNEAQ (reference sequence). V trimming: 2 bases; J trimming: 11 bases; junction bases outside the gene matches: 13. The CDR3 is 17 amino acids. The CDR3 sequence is CASSLLTPGLAGRKQFF. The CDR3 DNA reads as TGTGCCAGCAGCTTACTGACTCCGGGACTAGCGGGTCGGAAGCAGTTCTTC.

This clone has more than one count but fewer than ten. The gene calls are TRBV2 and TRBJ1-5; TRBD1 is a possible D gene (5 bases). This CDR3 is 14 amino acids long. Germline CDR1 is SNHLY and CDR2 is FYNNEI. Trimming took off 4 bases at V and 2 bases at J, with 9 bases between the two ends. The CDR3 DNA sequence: TGTGCCAGCAGTGGTCGCAGGGGCAATCAGCCCCAGCATTTT. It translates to CASSGRRGNQPQHF.

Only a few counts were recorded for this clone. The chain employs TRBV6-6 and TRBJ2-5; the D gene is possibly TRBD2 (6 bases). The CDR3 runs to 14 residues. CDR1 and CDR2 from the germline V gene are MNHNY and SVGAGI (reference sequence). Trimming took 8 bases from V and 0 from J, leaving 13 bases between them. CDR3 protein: CASWGVPNQETQYF. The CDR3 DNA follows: TGTGCCAGCTGGGGGGTTCCCAACCAAGAGACCCAGTACTTC.

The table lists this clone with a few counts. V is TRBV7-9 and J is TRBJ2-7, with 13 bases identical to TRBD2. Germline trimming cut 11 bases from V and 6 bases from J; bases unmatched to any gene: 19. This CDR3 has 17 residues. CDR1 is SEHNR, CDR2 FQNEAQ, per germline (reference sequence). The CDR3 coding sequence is TGTGCCGCAGCTTCCGTCCCGGGACTAGCGGGATTAGCCGAGCAGTACTTC. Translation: CAAASVPGLAGLAEQYF. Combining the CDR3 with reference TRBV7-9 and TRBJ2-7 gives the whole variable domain DTGVSQNPRHKITKRGQNVTFRCDPISEHNRLYWYRQTLGQGPEFLTYFQNEAQLEKSRLLSDRFSAERPKGSFSTLEIQRTEQGDSAMYLCAAASVPGLAGLAEQYFGPGTRLTVT.

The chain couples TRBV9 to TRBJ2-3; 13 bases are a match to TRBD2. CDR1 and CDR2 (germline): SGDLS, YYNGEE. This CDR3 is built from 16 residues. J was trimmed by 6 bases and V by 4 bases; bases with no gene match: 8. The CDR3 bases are TGTGCCAGCAGCACCACTAGCGGGAGGGCCAGGGATACGCAGTATTTT. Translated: CASSTTSGRARDTQYF.

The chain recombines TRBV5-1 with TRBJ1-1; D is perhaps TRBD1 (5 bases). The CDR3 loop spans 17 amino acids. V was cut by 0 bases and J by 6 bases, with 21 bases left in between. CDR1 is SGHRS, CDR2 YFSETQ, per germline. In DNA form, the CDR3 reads TGCGCCAGCAGCTTGGCACTACTATCTAGACAGCGAGCTGAAGCTTTCTTT. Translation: CASSLALLSRQRAEAFF.

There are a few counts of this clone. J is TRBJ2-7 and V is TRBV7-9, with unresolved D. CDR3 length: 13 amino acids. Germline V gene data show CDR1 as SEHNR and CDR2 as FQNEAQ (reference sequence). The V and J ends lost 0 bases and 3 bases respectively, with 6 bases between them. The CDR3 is CASSLAVFYEQYF. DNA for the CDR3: TGTGCCAGCAGCTTAGCCGTATTCTACGAGCAGTACTTC.